The 17 T cell receptor beta chains in this list originate from one sample, sequenced in a study of T cell changes during pregnancy in multiple sclerosis. Profiling relied on immunoSEQ multiplex PCR, and the TCRdb table lists in-frame clones only, not all of them. The table has roughly 35,000 clones, around nine tenths seen once; the top ten hold approximately 11%. Sequenced material: CD8+ T cells from peripheral blood mononuclear cells, taken before pregnancy. The source is a female donor with multiple sclerosis, enrolled in a pregnancy study.

The J gene is TRBJ1-2, the V gene TRBV27; TRBD1 is a possible D gene (5 bases). Germline-derived CDR1 and CDR2 are MNHEY and SMNVEV (reference sequence). The CDR3 spans 14 residues. The germline V and J ends were trimmed by 3 bases and 2 bases, with 10 bases remaining between them. CDR3 in DNA: TGTGCCAGCAGTTTGGCAGGGAGGAACTATGGCTACACCTTC. This encodes CASSLAGRNYGYTF.

The V call is TRBV6-5, the J call TRBJ2-5; 10 nucleotides match TRBD2. The CDR3 has 15 amino acids. The germline V gene has CDR1 MNHEY and CDR2 SVGAGI. Trimming at V came to 4 bases and at J to 1 base, leaving 3 bases not matched to a gene. This CDR3 is CASSFLAGAQETQYF. The CDR3 coding sequence is TGTGCCAGCAGTTTCCTAGCGGGGGCCCAAGAGACCCAGTACTTC.

This chain connects TRBV19 to TRBJ1-6, with D unresolved. CDR1 and CDR2 from the germline V gene are LNHDA and SQIVND (reference sequence). The CDR3 length is 14 residues. Trimming pared 10 bases from V and 6 bases from J, leaving 16 bases between. The CDR3 is CATEATAGNSPLHF. In nucleotides, the CDR3 is TGTGCCACCGAAGCTACAGCGGGTAATTCACCCCTCCACTTT.

This chain uses TRBV4-1 with TRBJ2-1; unclear D gene. CDR3 size: 16 residues. Germline V lookup: CDR1 MGHRA, CDR2 YSYEKL. Between the trimmed V and J ends, which lost 0 bases and 4 bases, there was a span of 13 bases. CDR3 DNA sequence: TGCGCCAGCAGCCAAGAAGCTCTACAGTTTTACAATGAGCAGTTCTTC. Its protein is CASSQEALQFYNEQFF.

The chain recombines TRBV11-1 with TRBJ2-1, with 16 bases identical to TRBD2. V shed 0 bases and J 11 bases; nucleotides not matched to a gene: 4. Looked up from germline, CDR1 is SGHAT and CDR2 is FQDESV (reference sequence). The CDR3 loop spans 16 amino acids. This chain's CDR3 is CASSLAGTSGGAQQFF. The CDR3 region has the DNA TGTGCCAGCAGCTTAGCCGGGACTAGCGGGGGGGCTCAGCAGTTCTTC.

This chain joins TRBV5-6 and TRBJ2-3; TRBD2 might be the D (5 bases). The germline gives CDR1 SGHDT, CDR2 YYEEEE. V lost 0 bases to trimming and J lost 4 bases, with 12 bases between them. The CDR3 totals 15 residues. CDR3 nucleotide sequence: TGTGCCAGCAGCTTGGGAGGGTATTCTTCAGATACGCAGTATTTT. Its protein product is CASSLGGYSSDTQYF.

The chain employs TRBV5-1 and TRBJ2-7; D may be TRBD1 (6 bases). CDR1 is SGHRS and CDR2 is YFSETQ in the germline V gene. The germline V and J ends were trimmed by 4 bases and 2 bases, with 13 bases remaining between them. The CDR3 is made up of 14 amino acids. CDR3 amino acids: CASSDARGTYEQYF. CDR3 nucleotides: TGCGCCAGCAGCGACGCGAGGGGGACCTACGAGCAGTACTTC.

This clone was found once. This chain uses TRBV6-5 with TRBJ1-2; no clear D gene. Germline assignment: CDR1 MNHEY and CDR2 SVGAGI. There are 13 residues in the CDR3. The V end was cut by 7 bases, the J end by 4 bases, with 13 bases between. The CDR3 sequence: CASMFQEGYGYTF. The CDR3 nucleotides are TGTGCCAGCATGTTTCAGGAAGGCTATGGCTACACCTTC.

V is TRBV4-3 and J is TRBJ1-2; a weak D match, TRBD1 (5 bases). Germline assignment: CDR1 LGHNA and CDR2 YSLEER. The CDR3 sequence is 17 residues long. With 0 bases removed from V and 7 bases from J, the gap between germline ends came to 21 bases. The CDR3 loop is CASSQDQKEQANGGYTF. For the CDR3, the DNA is TGCGCCAGCAGCCAAGATCAGAAGGAACAGGCTAACGGTGGCTACACCTTC.

The chain combines TRBV2 with TRBJ2-5; 15 nucleotides line up with TRBD2. V was clipped by 6 bases and J by 5 bases; unmatched bases: 7. Germline V gene data show CDR1 as SNHLY and CDR2 as FYNNEI. The CDR3 has 16 amino acids. Written as DNA, the CDR3 is TGTGCCAGCAGACCCGGGACTAGCGGGAGGAGGGAGACCCAGTACTTC. Translating gives CASRPGTSGRRETQYF.

This clone was observed a single time. The rearrangement uses TRBV11-1 and TRBJ2-3; 10 bases align to TRBD2. CDR3 size: 16 residues. Germline V CDR1 and CDR2: SGHAT, FQDESV (reference sequence). V dropped 5 bases and J dropped 1; count of bases not matched to a gene: 6. Here the CDR3 DNA reads TGTGCCAGCAGCGGAACCCTAGCGGGGGGCACAGATACGCAGTATTTT. Translated: CASSGTLAGGTDTQYF.

This chain links TRBV19 with TRBJ1-2; D uncertain. V lost 3 bases and J lost 1, with 18 bases in between. The V gene's germline CDR1 is LNHDA and CDR2 SQIVND (reference sequence). The CDR3 runs 17 residues. For the CDR3, the DNA is TGTGCCAGTAGTATCCCCCCCCGCAGAGGAGGTAACTATGGCTACACCTTC. The encoded protein is CASSIPPRRGGNYGYTF.

The chain joins TRBV19 to TRBJ2-6; D is unresolved. Deletions cut 0 bases from V and 0 bases from J, with 6 bases between. CDR1 is LNHDA, CDR2 SQIVND, per germline (reference sequence). The length of the CDR3 is 16 residues. Here the CDR3 DNA reads TGTGCCAGTAGTATAGACAGATACTCTGGGGCCAACGTCCTGACTTTC. Translating gives CASSIDRYSGANVLTF.

The V and J genes are TRBV2 and TRBJ2-1; a possible D gene is TRBD1 (8 bases). Trimming pared 9 bases from V and 3 bases from J, leaving 12 bases between. Germline V lookup: CDR1 SNHLY, CDR2 FYNNEI. CDR3 length equals 13 residues. Written as DNA, the CDR3 is TGTGCCAGACAGGGGGGGATCTACAATGAGCAGTTCTTC. This sequence encodes CARQGGIYNEQFF. Using reference TRBV2 and TRBJ2-1 for the parts outside the CDR3, the full variable domain is EPEVTQTPSHQVTQMGQEVILRCVPISNHLYFYWYRQILGQKVEFLVSFYNNEISEKSEIFDDQFSVERPDGSNFTLKIRSTKLEDSAMYFCARQGGIYNEQFFGPGTRLTVL.

This chain connects TRBV9 to TRBJ1-1; TRBD1 matches 7 bases. V lost 4 bases and J lost 6; bases outside the gene matches: 6. CDR3 size: 13 residues. Germline V gives CDR1 SGDLS, CDR2 YYNGEE. In DNA, the CDR3 is TGTGCCAGCAGCACCCGACAGGGATCTGAAGCTTTCTTT. It codes for CASSTRQGSEAFF. Together with reference TRBV9 and TRBJ1-1, the CDR3 gives the full variable domain: DSGVTQTPKHLITATGQRVTLRCSPRSGDLSVYWYQQSLDQGLQFLIQYYNGEERAKGNILERFSAQQFPDLHSELNLSSLELGDSALYFCASSTRQGSEAFFGQGTRLTVV.

This chain joins TRBV7-2 and TRBJ2-1, with 11 nucleotides matching TRBD2. Germline V gene data show CDR1 as SGHTA and CDR2 as FQGNSA. V shed 5 bases and J 3 bases; nucleotides not matched to a gene: 3. The CDR3 contains 15 residues. The CDR3 DNA follows: TGTGCCAGCAGCCTTACTAGCGGGGGCTACAATGAGCAGTTCTTC. Translating gives CASSLTSGGYNEQFF.

This chain uses TRBV7-9 with TRBJ2-2; possibly TRBD2 for D (5 bases). Deletions cut 5 bases from V and 5 bases from J, with 15 bases between. The length of the CDR3 is 15 residues. Germline CDR1 reads SEHNR; CDR2 reads FQNEAQ (reference sequence). In nucleotides, the CDR3 is TGTGCCAGCAGCGATCCGAGGCGGGTAACCGGGGAGCTGTTTTTT. Its protein product is CASSDPRRVTGELFF.